The TCR beta chain described here comes from a study of shared clonotypes between healthy human individuals. Background on the study: Researchers assigned three CD4 naive, three CD4 memory, two CD8 naive and one CD8 memory plate to each donor.

The study separated CD4+ cells into CD45RA+ naive and CD45RA-negative memory subsets. Study outcomes and limitations: It was observed that around 5% of naive CD4 clonotypes were shared across several donors.

Concerning this clone itself: Antigen: not known.

This table comes from immunoSEQ multiplex PCR, and its TCRdb copy is limited to in-frame clones, with some not included. This table holds more than 850,000 clones, about four fifths found once. This TCR derives from a man aged 18 to 30 in good health. Some clones in this sample may be carry-over from other donors' samples. The sequenced material came from memory CD4+ T cells from PBMCs. The subset here: CD45RA-negative fraction.

Here the CDR3 DNA reads TGTGCCAGCTCACAAAGGGGGGGAAACACAGATACGCAGTATTTT. It encodes CASSQRGGNTDTQYF. The J gene is TRBJ2-3, the V gene TRBV18; maybe TRBD2 (7 bases). Looked up from germline, CDR1 is KGHSH and CDR2 is LQKENI. The CDR3 covers 15 residues. V lost 4 bases to trimming and J lost 2 bases, with 13 bases between them.